This T cell receptor (beta chain) was sequenced in a study of T cell responses to AZD1222 COVID-19 vaccine. TCRdb keeps only in-frame clones here, not all; method: immunoSEQ multiplex PCR. The data contain around 130,000 clones, around 90% of them singletons. Study results and caveats: It should be noted that donors were predominantly white British and more often female, and clonal diversity was possibly underestimated.

Combined were second doses at about 4 or about 12 weeks. Germline CDR1 reads LNHDA; CDR2 reads SQIVND (reference sequence). Trimming stripped 3 bases from V and 10 bases from J, with 13 bases between. The CDR3 is made up of 13 amino acids. With respect to this clone: Its antigen is as yet unknown.

The chain links TRBV19 to TRBJ2-1; no firm D call. The TCR sequence derives from an adult who received the AZD1222 COVID-19 vaccine. The material sequenced was peripheral blood, taken 28 days after the second AZD1222 dose. CDR3 sequence (DNA): TGTGCCAGTAGTATCGACTTCGCCGGGGAGCAGTTCTTC. This encodes CASSIDFAGEQFF.